This TCR beta chain was sequenced for a study of human T cells and chemical hapten exposure. About the study: 2% DPC applied to an approximately 2 cm by approximately 2 cm arm area sensitized donors. Patients got weekly scalp diphenylcyclopropenone doses over the approximately 23-week study.

Time point of the sample: patch test 1, 2 weeks after DPC sensitization. Specified treatment: therapeutic diphenylcyclopropenone sensitization with weekly scalp DPC. TCRdb re-called the RACE reads with MiXCR, one entry per CDR3 protein. This table has under 120,000 distinct CDR3 sequences, 9.5% to 11% appearing once. Germline CDR1 is SGHTA and CDR2 is FQGNSA. The CDR3 is made up of 13 amino acids. The V and J ends lost 3 bases and 5 bases respectively, with 10 bases between them. This clonotype was recorded at least ten times. The V and J genes are TRBV7-2 and TRBJ2-5, with D possibly called TRBD1 or TRBD2 (5 bases each). This specimen was whole blood, taken in connection with sensitization to the hapten diphenylcyclopropenone (DPC). The TCR originated in a woman aged 40-49 years with alopecia areata. Some clones in this sample may be carry-over from other donors' samples. The DNA for the CDR3 is TGTGCCAGCAGCTTTGTCAGGGAGGAGACCCAGTACTTC. Protein sequence: CASSFVREETQYF.